Below, one T cell receptor (beta chain) is given with its context. Its antigen is unknown. The data were obtained in a study of OX40 agonist ivuxolimab in advanced cancers. Whole-study results and caveats: Partial responders at 0.1-3.0 mg/kg showed near-lowest clonal expansion.

Assay: immunoSEQ multiplex PCR; the TCRdb copy retains only in-frame clones and omits some. Of fewer than 55,000 clones listed, around four fifths are singletons. Per germline, CDR1 SGHVS and CDR2 FQNEAQ. The length of the CDR3 is 15 residues. V lost 1 base to trimming and J lost 4 bases; unmatched junction nucleotides: 5. This clonotype was obtained from an adult with an advanced solid tumor such as melanoma, head and neck, liver or kidney cancer. The specimen was CD4+ or CD8+ T cells sorted from blood, collected in a trial of the OX40 agonist ivuxolimab. This chain uses TRBV7-8 with TRBJ2-7; 9 bases fit TRBD2. CDR3 in DNA: TGTGCCAGCAGCTTAGGTTGGCTAGCGGGATACGAGCAGTACTTC. This encodes CASSLGWLAGYEQYF.